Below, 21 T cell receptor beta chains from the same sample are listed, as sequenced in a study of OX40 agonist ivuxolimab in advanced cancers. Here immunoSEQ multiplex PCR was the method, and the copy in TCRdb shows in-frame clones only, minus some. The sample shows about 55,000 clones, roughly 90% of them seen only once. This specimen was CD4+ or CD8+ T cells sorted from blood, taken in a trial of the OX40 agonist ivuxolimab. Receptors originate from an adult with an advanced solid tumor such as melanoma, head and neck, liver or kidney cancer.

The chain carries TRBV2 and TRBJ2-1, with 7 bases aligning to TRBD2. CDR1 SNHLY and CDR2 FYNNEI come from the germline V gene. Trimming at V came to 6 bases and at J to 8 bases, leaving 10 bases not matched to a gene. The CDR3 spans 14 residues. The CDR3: CASRLLLAIDEQFF. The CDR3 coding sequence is TGTGCCAGCAGGTTGCTACTAGCGATCGATGAGCAGTTCTTC.

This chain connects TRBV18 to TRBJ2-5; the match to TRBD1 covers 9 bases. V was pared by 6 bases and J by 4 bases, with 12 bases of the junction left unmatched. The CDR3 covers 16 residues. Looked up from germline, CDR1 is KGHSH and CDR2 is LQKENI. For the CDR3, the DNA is TGTGCCAGCTCGCAAGAACAGGGGGCGCCAGGAGAGACCCAGTACTTC. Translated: CASSQEQGAPGETQYF.

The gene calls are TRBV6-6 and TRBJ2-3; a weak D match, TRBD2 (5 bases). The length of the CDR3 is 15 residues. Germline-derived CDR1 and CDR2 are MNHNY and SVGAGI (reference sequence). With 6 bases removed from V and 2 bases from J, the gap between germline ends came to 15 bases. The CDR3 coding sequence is TGTGCCAGCAGACCTAGCCGTATTCTCACAGATACGCAGTATTTT. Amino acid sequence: CASRPSRILTDTQYF.

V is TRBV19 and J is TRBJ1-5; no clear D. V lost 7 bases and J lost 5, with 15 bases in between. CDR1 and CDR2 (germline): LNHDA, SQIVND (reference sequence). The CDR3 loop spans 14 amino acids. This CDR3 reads CASNTIAGYQPQHF. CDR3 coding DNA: TGTGCCAGTAATACAATCGCGGGTTATCAGCCCCAGCATTTT.

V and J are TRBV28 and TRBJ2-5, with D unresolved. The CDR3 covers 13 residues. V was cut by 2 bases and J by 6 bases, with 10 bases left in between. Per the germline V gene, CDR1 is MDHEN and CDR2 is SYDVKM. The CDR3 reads CASSLNGWKTQYF. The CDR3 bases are TGTGCCAGCAGTTTAAACGGGTGGAAGACCCAGTACTTC.

CDR3 region: CASNRGPGYEQYF. CDR3 DNA: TGTGCCAGCAACCGGGGTCCCGGGTACGAGCAGTACTTC. The chain employs TRBV7-9 and TRBJ2-7; D may be TRBD2 (5 bases). Germline assignment: CDR1 SEHNR and CDR2 FQNEAQ (reference sequence). This CDR3 is 13 amino acids long. V lost 7 bases, J lost 4 bases, and 14 bases lay in between.

This CDR3 reads CASSRTTSTSYNEQFF. For the CDR3, the DNA is TGTGCCAGCAGCCGAACGACTAGTACGTCCTACAATGAGCAGTTCTTC. The chain is built from TRBV5-4 and TRBJ2-1, with D perhaps TRBD2 (6 bases). The CDR3 covers 16 residues. Germline CDR1 SGHNT, CDR2 YYREEE (reference sequence). The V end was cut by 4 bases, the J end by 1 base, with 15 bases between.

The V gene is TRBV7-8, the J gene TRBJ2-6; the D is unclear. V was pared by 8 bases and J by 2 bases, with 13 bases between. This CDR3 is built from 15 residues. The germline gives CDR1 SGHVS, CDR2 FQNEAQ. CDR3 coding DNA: TGTGCCAGCGCCGTTTCGGCCCCTGGGGCCAACGTCCTGACTTTC. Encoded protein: CASAVSAPGANVLTF.

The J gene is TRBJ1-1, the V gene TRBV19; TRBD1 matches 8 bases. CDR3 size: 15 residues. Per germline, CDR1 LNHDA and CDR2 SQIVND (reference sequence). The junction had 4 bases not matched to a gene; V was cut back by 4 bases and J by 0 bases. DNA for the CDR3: TGTGCCAGTAGTACGGGACAGGCGATGAACACTGAAGCTTTCTTT. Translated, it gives CASSTGQAMNTEAFF. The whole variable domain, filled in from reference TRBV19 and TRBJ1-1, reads DGGITQSPKYLFRKEGQNVTLSCEQNLNHDAMYWYRQDPGQGLRLIYYSQIVNDFQKGDIAEGYSVSREKKESFPLTVTSAQKNPTAFYLCASSTGQAMNTEAFFGQGTRLTVV.

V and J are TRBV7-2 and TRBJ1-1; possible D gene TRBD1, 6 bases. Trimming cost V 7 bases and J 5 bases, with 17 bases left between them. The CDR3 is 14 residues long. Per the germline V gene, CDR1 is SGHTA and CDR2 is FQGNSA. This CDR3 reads CASTAGVRGTEAFF. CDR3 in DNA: TGTGCCAGCACCGCGGGGGTGAGGGGGACTGAAGCTTTCTTT.

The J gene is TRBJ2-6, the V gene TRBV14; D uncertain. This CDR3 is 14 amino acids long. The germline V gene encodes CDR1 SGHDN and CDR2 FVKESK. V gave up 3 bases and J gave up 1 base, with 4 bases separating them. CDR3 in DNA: TGTGCCAGCAGCCATAAGTCTGGGGCCAACGTCCTGACTTTC. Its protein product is CASSHKSGANVLTF.

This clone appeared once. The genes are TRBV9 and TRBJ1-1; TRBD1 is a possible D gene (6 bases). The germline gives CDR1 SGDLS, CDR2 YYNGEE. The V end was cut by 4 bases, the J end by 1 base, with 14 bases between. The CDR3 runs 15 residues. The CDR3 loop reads CASSLQGMGNTEAFF. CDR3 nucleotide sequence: TGTGCCAGCAGCCTACAGGGCATGGGGAACACTGAAGCTTTCTTT. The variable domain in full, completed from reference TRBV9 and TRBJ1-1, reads DSGVTQTPKHLITATGQRVTLRCSPRSGDLSVYWYQQSLDQGLQFLIQYYNGEERAKGNILERFSAQQFPDLHSELNLSSLELGDSALYFCASSLQGMGNTEAFFGQGTRLTVV.

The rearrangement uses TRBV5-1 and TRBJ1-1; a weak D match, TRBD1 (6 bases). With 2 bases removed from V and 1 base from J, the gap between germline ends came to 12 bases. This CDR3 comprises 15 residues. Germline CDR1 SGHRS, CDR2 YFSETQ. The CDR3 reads CASSLGPTGNTEAFF. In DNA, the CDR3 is TGCGCCAGCAGCTTAGGTCCGACAGGGAACACTGAAGCTTTCTTT.

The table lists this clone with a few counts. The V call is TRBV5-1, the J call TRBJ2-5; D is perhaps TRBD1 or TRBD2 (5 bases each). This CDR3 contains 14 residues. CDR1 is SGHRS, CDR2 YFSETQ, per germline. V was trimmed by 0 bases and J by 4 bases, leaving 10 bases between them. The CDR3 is CASSLVPGTETQYF. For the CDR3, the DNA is TGCGCCAGCAGCTTGGTCCCAGGGACAGAGACCCAGTACTTC.

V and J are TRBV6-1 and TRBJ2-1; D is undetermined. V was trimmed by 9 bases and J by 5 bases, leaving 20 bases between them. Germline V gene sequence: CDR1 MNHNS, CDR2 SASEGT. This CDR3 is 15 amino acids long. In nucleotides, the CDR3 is TGTGCCAGATATTATTCCACCGGGCTTAACAATGAGCAGTTCTTC. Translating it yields CARYYSTGLNNEQFF.

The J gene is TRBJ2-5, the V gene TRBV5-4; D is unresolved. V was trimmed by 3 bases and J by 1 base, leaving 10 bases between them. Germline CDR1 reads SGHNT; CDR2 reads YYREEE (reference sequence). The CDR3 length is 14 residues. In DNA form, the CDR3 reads TGTGCCAGCAGCTCCTCCGGGCCCCAAGAGACCCAGTACTTC. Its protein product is CASSSSGPQETQYF.

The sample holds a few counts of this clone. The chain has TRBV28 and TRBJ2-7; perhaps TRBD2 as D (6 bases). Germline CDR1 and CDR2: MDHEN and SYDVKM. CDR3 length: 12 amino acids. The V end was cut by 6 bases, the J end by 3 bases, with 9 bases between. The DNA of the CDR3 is TGTGCCAGCAGACGACTAGGCTACGAGCAGTACTTC. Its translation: CASRRLGYEQYF.

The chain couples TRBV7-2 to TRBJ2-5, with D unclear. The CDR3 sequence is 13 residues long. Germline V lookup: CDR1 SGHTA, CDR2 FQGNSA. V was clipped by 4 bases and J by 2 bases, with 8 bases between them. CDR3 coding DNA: TGTGCCAGCAGCTCCAGTGTACAAGAGACCCAGTACTTC. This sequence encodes CASSSSVQETQYF.

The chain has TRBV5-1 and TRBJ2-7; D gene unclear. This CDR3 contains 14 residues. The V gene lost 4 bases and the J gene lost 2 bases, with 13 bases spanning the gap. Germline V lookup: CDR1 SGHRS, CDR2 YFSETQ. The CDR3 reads CASSLATPPYEQYF. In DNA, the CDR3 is TGCGCCAGCAGCCTTGCCACTCCTCCCTACGAGCAGTACTTC.

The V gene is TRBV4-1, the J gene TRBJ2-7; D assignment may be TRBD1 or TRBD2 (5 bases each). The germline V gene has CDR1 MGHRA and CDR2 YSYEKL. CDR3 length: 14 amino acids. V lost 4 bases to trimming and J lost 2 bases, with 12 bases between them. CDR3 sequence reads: CASSPRGPPYEQYF. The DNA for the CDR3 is TGCGCCAGCAGCCCCCGGGGCCCCCCCTACGAGCAGTACTTC.

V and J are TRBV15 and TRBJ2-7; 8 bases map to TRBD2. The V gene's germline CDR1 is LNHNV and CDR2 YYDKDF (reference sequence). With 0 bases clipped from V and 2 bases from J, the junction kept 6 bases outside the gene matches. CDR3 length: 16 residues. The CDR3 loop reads CATSRESGGSTYEQYF. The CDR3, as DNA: TGTGCCACCAGCAGAGAATCGGGGGGGAGCACCTACGAGCAGTACTTC.